This is a list of T cell receptor beta chains from one sample in a study. TCRdb re-analysed the 5' RACE reads in MiXCR, keeping a single row per CDR3 protein. In the table there are tens of thousands of distinct CDR3 sequences, around a fifth of which are singletons. What was sequenced was Tregs sorted from a lymph node. The receptors come from a female donor with breast cancer. Each CDR3 is given with its conserved first and last residue. A D gene is named only where the DNA matches it firmly. Size values are once, few and many counts, or a class for expanded clones, and some rows have none.

few,.,15,TRBJ1-5,TRBV5-5,CASSRGRRENQPQHF,TGTGCCAGCAGCCGGGGACGCAGGGAGAATCAGCCCCAGCATTTT
.,.,15,TRBJ2-1,TRBV12-3/TRBV12-4,CASTMRQGSYNEQFF,TGTGCCAGCACCATGAGGCAGGGATCCTACAATGAGCAGTTCTTC
.,TRBD2,14,TRBJ2-1,TRBV10-3,CAMTSGTEGNEQFF,TGTGCCATGACTAGCGGCACAGAGGGCAATGAGCAGTTCTTC
many,TRBD2,16,TRBJ2-2,TRBV7-3,CASSLSPSGIAGELFF,TGTGCCAGCAGCTTAAGTCCTAGCGGGATCGCCGGGGAGCTGTTTTTT
few,.,15,TRBJ2-2,TRBV5-1,CASQAGAANTGELFF,TGCGCCAGCCAAGCCGGGGCCGCGAACACCGGGGAGCTGTTTTTT
many,.,13,TRBJ2-5,TRBV2,CASSGSPRGTQYF,TGTGCCAGCAGTGGTTCTCCAAGGGGGACCCAGTACTTC
.,TRBD2,18,TRBJ2-3,TRBV19,CASSIGLAGGPSTDTQCF,TGTGCCAGTAGTATCGGACTAGCGGGAGGGCCAAGCACAGATACGCAGTGTTTT
.,.,13,TRBJ1-1,TRBV5-6,CASSHPAQVEAFF,TGTGCCAGCAGCCACCCCGCGCAGGTTGAAGCTTTCTTT
many,TRBD2,13,TRBJ2-7,TRBV20-1,CSAEEVAGSEQYF,TGCAGTGCCGAGGAGGTAGCGGGATCCGAGCAGTACTTC
many,.,14,TRBJ2-1,TRBV28,CASSLTQQNNEQFF,TGTGCCAGCAGTTTAACACAGCAAAACAATGAGCAGTTCTTC
.,.,13,TRBJ1-2,TRBV4-1,CASSQLFGRGYTF,TGCGCCAGCAGCCAACTCTTCGGCCGTGGCTACACCTTC
few,TRBD1,17,TRBJ2-1,TRBV20-1,CSARPWDGRDRVGEQFF,TGCAGTGCTAGACCATGGGACGGCAGGGACAGGGTGGGTGAGCAGTTCTTC
.,.,15,TRBJ2-1,TRBV7-2,CASSLMEGMYNEQFF,TGTGCCAGCAGCTTAATGGAGGGGATGTACAATGAGCAGTTCTTC
many,.,15,TRBJ2-1,TRBV6-1,CASRDELPRGNEQFF,TGTGCCAGCAGAGATGAACTACCGCGGGGTAATGAGCAGTTCTTC
many,.,12,TRBJ2-7,TRBV24-1,CATSDSAYEQYF,TGTGCCACCAGTGACTCAGCCTACGAGCAGTACTTC
.,.,13,TRBJ2-5,TRBV4-2,CASSQVPGETQYF,TGTGCCAGCAGCCAAGTACCTGGAGAGACCCAGTACTTC
once,.,15,TRBJ2-7,TRBV27,CAGSLFAGSIYEQYF,TGTGCCGGCAGTTTATTTGCGGGAAGTATCTACGAGCAGTACTTC
many,.,15,TRBJ2-2,TRBV9,CASSARPLDTGELFF,TGTGCCAGCAGCGCGAGACCCTTGGACACCGGGGAGCTGTTTTTT
.,.,18,TRBJ2-5,TRBV4-1,CASSQGASLRGLQETQYF,TGCGCCAGCAGCCAGGGGGCTTCCTTGCGGGGTCTACAAGAGACCCAGTACTTC
.,TRBD1,16,TRBJ2-2,TRBV5-1,CASSLVAGGLTGELFF,TGCGCCAGCAGCTTGGTGGCAGGGGGTCTCACCGGGGAGCTGTTTTTT
.,.,14,TRBJ2-1,TRBV9,CASSVASRDNEQFF,TGTGCCAGCAGCGTAGCGTCGCGGGACAATGAGCAGTTCTTC
.,TRBD1,14,TRBJ1-4,TRBV12-3/TRBV12-4,CASRLTGEVEKLFF,TGTGCCAGCCGCTTGACAGGGGAGGTTGAAAAACTGTTTTTT
few,.,12,TRBJ1-1,TRBV29-1,CSVGVLNTEAFF,TGCAGCGTTGGGGTTTTGAACACTGAAGCTTTCTTT
many,TRBD1,15,TRBJ1-5,TRBV2,CASSEARDRGQPQHF,TGTGCCAGCAGTGAAGCGCGAGACAGGGGTCAGCCCCAGCATTTT
many,.,14,TRBJ2-5,TRBV27,CASSSMVGTETQYF,TGTGCCAGCAGTTCCATGGTGGGGACAGAGACCCAGTACTTC
many,.,12,TRBJ2-7,TRBV20-1,CSARYRTYEQYF,TGCAGTGCTAGATACAGGACCTACGAGCAGTACTTC
.,.,13,TRBJ1-5,TRBV2,CASSAGVRQPQHF,TGTGCCAGCAGTGCCGGGGTGCGGCAGCCCCAGCATTTT
many,TRBD1,15,TRBJ2-5,TRBV6-1,CASSVRDSAQETQYF,TGTGCCAGCAGTGTCAGGGACAGCGCTCAAGAGACCCAGTACTTC
few,.,14,TRBJ2-1,TRBV20-1,CSARAGEAYNEQFF,TGCAGTGCTAGAGCGGGAGAGGCCTACAATGAGCAGTTCTTC
.,.,13,TRBJ1-4,TRBV12-3/TRBV12-4,CASSGEELEKLFF,TGTGCCAGCAGTGGGGAGGAATTAGAAAAACTGTTTTTT
.,TRBD1,17,TRBJ2-7,TRBV28,CASSPHQYRGESYEQYF,TGTGCCAGCAGTCCGCACCAGTACAGGGGGGAAAGCTACGAGCAGTACTTC
.,.,15,TRBJ2-2,TRBV4-1,CASRPGTSGTGELFF,TGCGCCAGCAGGCCCGGGACCTCGGGCACCGGGGAGCTGTTTTTT
few,.,14,TRBJ2-3,TRBV6-1,CASSEARLRDTQYF,TGTGCCAGCAGTGAAGCGCGACTGAGAGATACGCAGTATTTT
.,TRBD1,17,TRBJ2-3,TRBV7-8,CASSLLSPGQSPDTQYF,TGTGCCAGCAGCTTATTATCCCCGGGACAGTCACCAGATACGCAGTATTTT
.,TRBD1,16,TRBJ1-2,TRBV9,CASSVEDARGDYGYTF,TGTGCCAGCAGCGTAGAGGATGCCAGGGGGGACTATGGCTACACCTTC
.,.,18,TRBJ2-1,TRBV30,CACKYALFGQTTYNEQFF,TGTGCCTGCAAATATGCCCTTTTCGGACAGACCACCTACAATGAGCAGTTCTTC
few,TRBD2,17,TRBJ2-3,TRBV20-1,CSARDRERDWGTDTQYF,TGCAGTGCTAGAGATCGGGAGCGGGACTGGGGCACAGATACGCAGTATTTT
few,TRBD2,19,TRBJ2-2,TRBV6-2/TRBV6-3,CATEFFPGRAKIGAGELFF,TGTGCCACCGAGTTTTTTCCCGGGAGGGCCAAGATTGGTGCCGGGGAGCTGTTTTTT
many,TRBD2,20,TRBJ2-1,TRBV5-1,CASSLVPGLAGGSSYNEQFF,TGCGCCAGCAGCTTGGTACCGGGGCTAGCGGGAGGAAGCTCCTACAATGAGCAGTTCTTC
few,TRBD2,15,TRBJ2-1,TRBV10-1,CASSDSSGRNNEQFF,TGCGCCAGCAGTGATTCGAGCGGGAGGAACAATGAGCAGTTCTTC
many,.,15,TRBJ2-2,TRBV9,CASRSGTRNTGELFF,TGTGCCAGCAGATCCGGGACTCGTAACACCGGGGAGCTGTTTTTT
.,TRBD2,14,TRBJ2-5,TRBV2,CASSVSNGGTTQYF,TGTGCCAGCAGTGTAAGCAACGGGGGGACGACCCAGTACTTC
few,.,14,TRBJ2-3,TRBV9,CASSEGGGPDTQYF,TGTGCCAGCAGCGAAGGGGGAGGGCCAGATACGCAGTATTTT
few,.,16,TRBJ1-2,TRBV7-9,CASSLGGTLALDGYTF,TGTGCCAGCAGCTTAGGCGGGACACTGGCGCTGGATGGCTACACCTTC
.,.,15,TRBJ1-4,TRBV5-1,CAGSPQSFTNEKLFF,TGCGCCGGCAGCCCGCAAAGTTTTACTAATGAAAAACTGTTTTTT
many,.,16,TRBJ2-7,TRBV7-9,CASSSDDGGDSYEQYF,TGTGCCAGCAGCTCCGACGACGGAGGAGATTCCTACGAGCAGTACTTC
.,.,15,TRBJ2-1,TRBV4-2,CASSQDPGSYNEQFF,TGTGCCAGCAGCCAAGACCCGGGGTCCTACAATGAGCAGTTCTTC
.,TRBD2,16,TRBJ2-7,TRBV6-1,CASSEGVASGSYEQYF,TGTGCCAGCAGTGAGGGGGTGGCTAGCGGGAGCTACGAGCAGTACTTC
many,TRBD1,15,TRBJ2-1,TRBV5-1,CASKSDRESYNEQFF,TGCGCCAGCAAATCGGACAGGGAGTCCTACAATGAGCAGTTCTTC
.,.,13,TRBJ2-7,TRBV29-1,CSVDLGSSYEQYF,TGCAGCGTGGATCTCGGGAGCTCCTACGAGCAGTACTTC
few,TRBD2,17,TRBJ2-1,TRBV4-2,CASSPARTSGSGNEQFF,TGTGCCAGCAGCCCCGCTCGGACTAGCGGGAGTGGCAATGAGCAGTTCTTC